The rows below give T cell receptor beta chains drawn from one sample of a study of blood T cell repertoires in COVID-19. Profiling relied on immunoSEQ multiplex PCR, and the TCRdb table lists in-frame clones only, not all of them. Of some 670,000 clones in the sample, around 89% are singletons; the top ten hold roughly 0.25%. Material for sequencing was peripheral blood. Receptors were obtained from a woman under 30 with acute or convalescent COVID-19. Each CDR3 is given with its conserved first and last residue. A D gene is named only where the DNA matches it firmly. Rows may omit the clone size; those that give it use once, few, many or a size class.

J: TRBJ1-6; V: TRBV11-2; D: -; size: -; DNA: TGTGCCAGCAGCTCCCTGGGCACCTCCTATAATTCACCCCTCCACTTT; CDR3: CASSSLGTSYNSPLHF
J: TRBJ1-1; V: TRBV2; D: TRBD1; size: -; DNA: TGTGCCAGCAGTCACGTCCGGGACAGGGGTTTGGGGAACACTGAAGCTTTCTTT; CDR3: CASSHVRDRGLGNTEAFF
J: TRBJ1-1; V: TRBV14; D: -; size: -; DNA: TGTGCCAGCAGCCAAGATACAGGGTTCCGCACTGAAGCTTTCTTT; CDR3: CASSQDTGFRTEAFF
J: TRBJ2-1; V: TRBV5-1; D: -; size: -; DNA: TGCGCCAGCAGCACGGACAGTAGCTCCTACAATGAGCAGTTCTTC; CDR3: CASSTDSSSYNEQFF
J: TRBJ2-3; V: TRBV6-4; D: -; size: once; DNA: TGTGCCAGCAGTGACAGGAGGGGTCACACAGATACGCAGTATTTT; CDR3: CASSDRRGHTDTQYF
J: TRBJ1-6; V: TRBV23-1; D: -; size: -; DNA: TGCGCCAGCAAGGTAGGGGCCTCCTCGAGCTCCTATAATTCACCCCTCCACTTT; CDR3: CASKVGASSSSYNSPLHF
J: TRBJ1-2; V: TRBV5-6; D: TRBD1; size: -; DNA: TGTGCCAGCAGCTTTGGTCAGGGGGTCTATGGCTACACCTTC; CDR3: CASSFGQGVYGYTF
J: TRBJ1-4; V: TRBV2; D: TRBD1; size: -; DNA: TGTGCCAGCAGTCGGGGACAGCTTAATGAAAAACTGTTTTTT; CDR3: CASSRGQLNEKLFF
J: TRBJ2-3; V: TRBV11-2; D: TRBD2; size: once; DNA: TGTGCCAGCAGCCACCTAGCGGGGCGGGATACGCAGTATTTT; CDR3: CASSHLAGRDTQYF
J: TRBJ1-6; V: TRBV12-5; D: TRBD1; size: -; DNA: TGTGCTAGTGGTTTTGACAGGGGCAAAGGGGCTCCGAGCTCCTATAATTCACCCCTCCACTTT; CDR3: CASGFDRGKGAPSSYNSPLHF
J: TRBJ1-5; V: TRBV9; D: -; size: -; DNA: TGTGCCAGCAGCCCAGGGGCGGGTGGGGCTCGTCAGCCCCAGCATTTT; CDR3: CASSPGAGGARQPQHF
J: TRBJ2-3; V: TRBV5-8; D: -; size: -; DNA: TGTGCCAGCAGCATCGGACAGAACACAGATACGCAGTATTTT; CDR3: CASSIGQNTDTQYF
J: TRBJ2-6; V: TRBV30; D: TRBD1; size: -; DNA: TGTGCCTGGAGTCCAACGTTAACTCCGACAGGGGTGTTATCTGGGGCCAACGTCCTGACTTTC; CDR3: CAWSPTLTPTGVLSGANVLTF
J: TRBJ2-7; V: TRBV12-5; D: -; size: -; DNA: TGTGCTAGTGGTTTGGTCACTTCGGCGGGGAGCTCCTACGAGCAGTACTTC; CDR3: CASGLVTSAGSSYEQYF
J: TRBJ2-5; V: TRBV5-4; D: TRBD1; size: -; DNA: TGTGCCAGCAGCTTGGACCCGACAGGGCAACAAGAGACCCAGTACTTC; CDR3: CASSLDPTGQQETQYF
J: TRBJ1-4; V: TRBV30; D: -; size: -; DNA: TGTGCCTGGACCTTGGGGGGGAGACAGGATGAAAAACTGTTTTTT; CDR3: CAWTLGGRQDEKLFF
J: TRBJ1-2; V: TRBV27; D: -; size: -; DNA: TGTGCCAGCAGTTATGGAGGATTGGGTATCCATGGCTACACCTTC; CDR3: CASSYGGLGIHGYTF
J: TRBJ2-3; V: TRBV7-9; D: -; size: -; DNA: TGTGCCAGCAGCTGGAGGGGGCCGAGTTCAGATACGCAGTATTTT; CDR3: CASSWRGPSSDTQYF
J: TRBJ1-3; V: TRBV11-2; D: -; size: -; DNA: TGTGCCAGCAGCCCTAAATCCGGGGGCTCTGGAAACACCATATATTTT; CDR3: CASSPKSGGSGNTIYF
J: TRBJ1-3; V: TRBV25-1; D: -; size: -; DNA: TGTGCCAGCAGTGAATTATCAGATGGAGGCCCCTCTGGAAACACCATATATTTT; CDR3: CASSELSDGGPSGNTIYF
J: TRBJ1-5; V: TRBV19; D: TRBD1; size: few; DNA: TGTGCCAGTAGGCTACAGGGGCAGGGGGCCCAGCATTTT; CDR3: CASRLQGQGAQHF
J: TRBJ1-3; V: TRBV19; D: TRBD1; size: once; DNA: TGTGCCACAAGTTCTACAGGGGGCCCCCCATATTTT; CDR3: CATSSTGGPPYF
J: TRBJ2-6; V: TRBV6-2/TRBV6-3; D: TRBD2; size: -; DNA: TGTGCCAGCAGTTTCCCCCGGGGGGGGGAGTTTCGTGGGGCCAACGTCCTGACTTTC; CDR3: CASSFPRGGEFRGANVLTF
J: TRBJ1-1; V: TRBV2; D: TRBD1; size: -; DNA: TGTGCCAGCAGTGATCCCGCAGGGGGGAACACTGAAGCTTTCTTT; CDR3: CASSDPAGGNTEAFF
J: TRBJ1-2; V: TRBV5-1; D: TRBD1; size: -; DNA: TGCGCCAGCAGCTTGGCGGGCGCAGGGGGCGCCGAGGGCTACACCTTC; CDR3: CASSLAGAGGAEGYTF
J: TRBJ2-7; V: TRBV5-5; D: TRBD1; size: -; DNA: TGTGCCAGCAGCCGGGACAGTCGACTCTACGAGCAGTACTTC; CDR3: CASSRDSRLYEQYF
J: TRBJ1-6; V: TRBV15; D: TRBD1; size: -; DNA: TGTGCCACCAGCCCCCGGACAGGGGGTGATTCACCCCTCCACTTT; CDR3: CATSPRTGGDSPLHF
J: TRBJ1-1; V: TRBV20-1; D: TRBD1; size: -; DNA: TGCAGTGGGGACAGGTTGACTGAAGCTTTCTTT; CDR3: CSGDRLTEAFF
J: TRBJ1-1; V: TRBV7-2; D: TRBD1; size: -; DNA: TGTGCCAGCAGCTTAGCTGCCGGGACAGGGGGTCAGGAAGCTTTCTTT; CDR3: CASSLAAGTGGQEAFF
J: TRBJ1-2; V: TRBV6-1; D: TRBD1; size: few; DNA: TGTGCCAGCAGTGAGACAGGGCAAGGCTACACCTTC; CDR3: CASSETGQGYTF
J: TRBJ1-5; V: TRBV30; D: TRBD1; size: -; DNA: TGTGCCTGGAGTGTCGGACAGGGGAATCAGCCCCAGCATTTT; CDR3: CAWSVGQGNQPQHF
J: TRBJ2-1; V: TRBV2; D: -; size: -; DNA: TGTGCCAGCAGTCAGGACAGTCCCAAGTCCGATGAGCAGTTCTTC; CDR3: CASSQDSPKSDEQFF
J: TRBJ2-1; V: TRBV10-2; D: -; size: -; DNA: TGCGCCAGCACCTTCTATGGGGACAAAGGGGCAGACAATGAGCAGTTCTTC; CDR3: CASTFYGDKGADNEQFF
J: TRBJ2-3; V: TRBV30; D: TRBD2; size: -; DNA: TGTGCCTGTCTAGCGGGAGCTGGGGTGGATACGCAGTATTTT; CDR3: CACLAGAGVDTQYF
J: TRBJ2-5; V: TRBV28; D: -; size: -; DNA: TGTGCCAGCAGTTTACAGGGGCAAGAGACCCAGTACTTC; CDR3: CASSLQGQETQYF
J: TRBJ2-5; V: TRBV12-3/TRBV12-4; D: -; size: -; DNA: TGTGCCAGCAGTTTATTAGCTAAGGAGACCCAGTACTTC; CDR3: CASSLLAKETQYF
J: TRBJ2-1; V: TRBV19; D: -; size: -; DNA: TGTGCCAGTAGTATGGGGACTCCCTACAATGAGCAGTTCTTC; CDR3: CASSMGTPYNEQFF
J: TRBJ1-3; V: TRBV3-1/TRBV3-2; D: -; size: -; DNA: TGTGCCAGCAGCCAAGGGCAAAACACCATATATTTT; CDR3: CASSQGQNTIYF
J: TRBJ1-4; V: TRBV10-3; D: -; size: -; DNA: TGTGCCATCAGTGGACGGGTTTTTGAAAAACTGTTTTTT; CDR3: CAISGRVFEKLFF
J: TRBJ1-4; V: TRBV23-1; D: TRBD1; size: -; DNA: TGCGCCAGCAGTCCCCGGGACAGGGGAAGGGAAAAACTGTTTTTT; CDR3: CASSPRDRGREKLFF
J: TRBJ1-6; V: TRBV5-6; D: TRBD1; size: few; DNA: TGTGCCAGCAGCCAGGTCCAGGGGGTAAATTCACCCCTCCACTTT; CDR3: CASSQVQGVNSPLHF
J: TRBJ2-7; V: TRBV27; D: -; size: -; DNA: TGTGCCAGCAGTTTACAGGGAAGCTACGAGCAGTACTTC; CDR3: CASSLQGSYEQYF
J: TRBJ2-2; V: TRBV2; D: TRBD1; size: -; DNA: TGTGCCAGCACGGGACAGGGGGCGACCGGGGAGCTGTTTTTT; CDR3: CASTGQGATGELFF
J: TRBJ2-7; V: TRBV2; D: -; size: -; DNA: TGTGCCAGCAGTGGATACAGGTCCAATACCGCCTACGAGCAGTACTTC; CDR3: CASSGYRSNTAYEQYF
J: TRBJ1-6; V: TRBV30; D: TRBD1; size: -; DNA: TGTGCCTGGGGACAGGCCTATAATTCACCCCTCCACTTT; CDR3: CAWGQAYNSPLHF
J: TRBJ2-1; V: TRBV10-3; D: TRBD2; size: -; DNA: TGTGCCATCAGTTCCCCTACGGGACTAGCGGGGGGGCGAAATGAGCAGTTCTTC; CDR3: CAISSPTGLAGGRNEQFF
J: TRBJ1-4; V: TRBV15; D: TRBD1; size: -; DNA: TGTGCCACCAGCAGAGATCTAACAGGGGGCCATGAAAAACTGTTTTTT; CDR3: CATSRDLTGGHEKLFF